These T cell receptor beta chains were read from a single sample in a study of blood T cell repertoires in COVID-19. The method was immunoSEQ multiplex PCR; TCRdb's version includes in-frame clones alone and lacks a portion of them. This sample carries some 320,000 clones, about 89% of them seen once, and the ten largest clones take over 4%. The sample was PBMCs or T cells enriched from blood (not recorded which). The receptors derive from a woman aged 25 to 39 who had recovered from COVID-19. Both conserved end residues are part of each CDR3. D genes are given only for firm matches. The listing skips clone size in some rows; elsewhere it reads once, few, many or a size class.

v_gene,j_gene,abundance,d_gene,CDR3aa,CDR3nt
TRBV6-5,TRBJ1-1,NA,TRBD1,CASSPTGGGSEAFF,TGTGCCAGCAGTCCTACAGGGGGTGGGTCTGAAGCTTTCTTT
TRBV3-1/TRBV3-2,TRBJ1-1,few,NA,CASSQDPPFGGTAEAFF,TGTGCCAGCAGCCAAGATCCGCCTTTTGGGGGGACGGCTGAAGCTTTCTTT
TRBV10-2,TRBJ1-1,NA,TRBD1,CASMFPDRGLNTEAFF,TGCGCCAGCATGTTTCCAGACAGGGGGCTGAACACTGAAGCTTTCTTT
TRBV5-1,TRBJ1-2,NA,NA,CASSLGGRGDGYTF,TGCGCCAGCAGCTTGGGCGGCAGGGGAGATGGCTACACCTTC
TRBV4-1,TRBJ2-7,NA,TRBD2,CASSRQPGTSEYYEQYF,TGCGCCAGCAGCCGGCAGCCCGGGACTAGCGAGTACTACGAGCAGTACTTC
TRBV7-9,TRBJ1-2,NA,TRBD1,CASSWTGRDLGYTF,TGTGCCAGCAGCTGGACAGGGAGGGATCTCGGCTACACCTTC
TRBV12-3/TRBV12-4,TRBJ2-5,NA,NA,CASTDERETQYF,TGTGCCAGCACCGACGAGAGGGAGACCCAGTACTTC
TRBV28,TRBJ1-6,NA,NA,CASSLARSIRSPLHF,TGTGCCAGCAGCCTGGCCAGGTCCATCCGGTCACCCCTCCACTTT
TRBV30,TRBJ2-3,NA,TRBD1,CAWSRGNGDRGTDTQYF,TGTGCCTGGAGTCGAGGAAACGGGGACAGGGGAACAGATACGCAGTATTTT
TRBV30,TRBJ2-2,once,TRBD1,CAWGRQGLGINGELFF,TGTGCCTGGGGTAGACAGGGGTTGGGGATAAACGGGGAGCTGTTTTTT